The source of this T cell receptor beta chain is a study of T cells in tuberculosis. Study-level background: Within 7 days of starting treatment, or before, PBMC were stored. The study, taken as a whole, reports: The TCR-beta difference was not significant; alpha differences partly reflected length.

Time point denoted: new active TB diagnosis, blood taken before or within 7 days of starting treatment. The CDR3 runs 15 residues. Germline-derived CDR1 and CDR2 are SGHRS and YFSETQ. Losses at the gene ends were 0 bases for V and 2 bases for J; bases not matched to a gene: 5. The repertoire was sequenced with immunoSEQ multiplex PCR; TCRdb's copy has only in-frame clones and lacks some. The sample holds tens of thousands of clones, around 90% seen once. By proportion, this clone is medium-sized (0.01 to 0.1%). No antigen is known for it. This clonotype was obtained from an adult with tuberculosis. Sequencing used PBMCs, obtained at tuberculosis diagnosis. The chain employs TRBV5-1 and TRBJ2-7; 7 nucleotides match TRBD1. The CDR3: CASSLAGTDTYEQYF. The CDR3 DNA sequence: TGCGCCAGCAGCTTGGCCGGGACAGATACCTACGAGCAGTACTTC.